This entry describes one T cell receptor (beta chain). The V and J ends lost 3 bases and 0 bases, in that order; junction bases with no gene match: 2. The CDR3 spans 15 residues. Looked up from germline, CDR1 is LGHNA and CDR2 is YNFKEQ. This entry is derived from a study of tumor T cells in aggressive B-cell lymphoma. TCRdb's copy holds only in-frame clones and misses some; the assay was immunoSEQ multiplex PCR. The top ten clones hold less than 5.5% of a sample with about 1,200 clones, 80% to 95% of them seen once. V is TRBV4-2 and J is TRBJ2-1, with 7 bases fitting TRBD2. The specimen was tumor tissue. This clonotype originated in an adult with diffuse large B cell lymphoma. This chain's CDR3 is CASSQASGSYNEQFF. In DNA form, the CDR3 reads TGTGCCAGCAGCCAGGCTAGCGGCTCCTACAATGAGCAGTTCTTC.